This TCR beta chain was sequenced in a study of T cell clonality in common variable immunodeficiency. Study results and caveats: In common variable immunodeficiency, TCR beta chains reportedly carried fewer deletions and N-nucleotide insertions. Shared TCRbeta clones were fewer between CVID subjects than controls.

This clone was recorded many times. Its antigen is not known. Coverage ceases 3 residues before the CDR3 finishes, and the germline J gene fills in the end. The CDR3 has 15 residues. Germline CDR1 and CDR2: SGHRS and YFSETQ. Trimming left V 5 bases short and J 2 bases short, with 14 bases between. Blood samples were heparinized, about 5 to 9 ml per donor. Sequencing input was equivalent genomic DNA from CVID and controls. Only in-frame clones appear in the TCRdb table, and some are missing; sequencing was by immunoSEQ multiplex PCR. Recorded here are 50,000 or so clones, none singletons. Sample: peripheral blood mononuclear cells. V usage is TRBV5-1 and J usage is TRBJ2-1, with D perhaps matching TRBD1 (5 bases). The sequence came from a person aged 18 to 75 in good health. CDR3 DNA (partial): TGCGCCAGCAGTCTAGGGGTAGAAACCTACAATGAG. Translating gives CASSLGVETYNE. The whole CDR3 protein reads CASSLGVETYNEQFF.